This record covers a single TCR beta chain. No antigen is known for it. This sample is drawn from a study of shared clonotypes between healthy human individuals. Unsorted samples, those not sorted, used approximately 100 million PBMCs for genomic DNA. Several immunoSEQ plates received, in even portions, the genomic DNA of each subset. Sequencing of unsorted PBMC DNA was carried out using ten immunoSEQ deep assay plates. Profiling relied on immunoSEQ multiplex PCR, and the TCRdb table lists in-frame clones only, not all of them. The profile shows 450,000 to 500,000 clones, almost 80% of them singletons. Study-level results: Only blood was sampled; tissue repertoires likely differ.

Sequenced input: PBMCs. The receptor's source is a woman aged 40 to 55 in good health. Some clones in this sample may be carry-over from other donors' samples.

The CDR3 DNA sequence: TGTGCCAGCAGCTGGACAGGGAACACTGAAGCTTTCTTT. Its translation is CASSWTGNTEAFF. This chain uses TRBV7-3 with TRBJ1-1, with 7 bases that match TRBD1. V trimming: 4 bases; J trimming: 1 base; junction bases outside the gene matches: 0. The CDR3 totals 13 residues. Germline CDR1 reads SGHTA; CDR2 reads FQGTGA.